What follows is one T cell receptor beta chain and its context. This specimen comes from a study of blood T cell repertoires in COVID-19. The wider study: Sample material is recorded as cDNA or gDNA derived from T cells, B-cell-depleted T cells, or PBMCs.

Original processing notes: Nucleated cell counts were estimated from reference gene primer amplification. Profiled with immunoSEQ multiplex PCR; TCRdb holds only in-frame clones, not every one. V, J and clone size are those of that table, while D and trimming were read from the DNA. The sample carries approximately 150,000 clones, roughly four fifths recorded once. CDR1 LNHNV and CDR2 YYDKDF come from the germline V gene (reference sequence). V lost 0 bases and J lost 5, with 7 bases in between. The CDR3 consists of 13 residues. This clonotype originated in a human donor with acute or convalescent COVID-19. The donor label of this sample is uncertain. The chain is built from TRBV15 and TRBJ1-2; D possibly corresponds to TRBD1 (5 bases). Sequencing was performed on peripheral blood. In nucleotides, the CDR3 is TGTGCCACCAGCAGAGACCCAGGGTATGGCTACACCTTC. Translated, it gives CATSRDPGYGYTF.